This section outlines one T cell receptor (beta chain) sequence together with its context. Its antigen is unknown. Before the COVID-19 pandemic, during about 2010-2018, CD4+ T cells were taken from unexposed donors. After roughly ten days of culture, CD4+ T cells were isolated. As cell numbers allowed, unexposed-donor CD4+ T cells faced SARS-CoV-2 S/N and four cold-coronavirus spikes. PBMCs were plated at roughly 2 million per well in IL-2-containing medium. The record originates from a study of CD4 T cells in relation to SARS-CoV-2 and coronaviruses. The overall study: TCR beta CDR3s were sequenced after roughly ten-day antigen culture of PBMCs. The negative reference was HIV-1 Nef peptide pool or peptide-free culture.

The junction had 5 bases not matched to a gene; V was cut back by 4 bases and J by 9 bases. The CDR3 length is 12 residues. Germline V gene lookup returns CDR1 SGHRS and CDR2 YFSETQ. Data came from immunoSEQ multiplex PCR; TCRdb stores just in-frame clones and leaves some out. The sample has roughly 17,000 clones; 70% to 85% are singletons. The sequenced sample consisted of CD4+ T cells from PBMCs, cultured in vitro. J is TRBJ1-1 and V is TRBV5-1; 8 bases align to TRBD1. The receptor comes from a human donor in good health. CDR3: CASSKGTGQAFF. The CDR3 nucleotides read TGCGCCAGCAGCAAGGGGACAGGCCAAGCTTTCTTT.